This entry describes one T cell receptor beta chain. One junction end does not reproduce the germline sequence, and a read error may be involved. The source of the sample is a study of blood T cell repertoires in COVID-19. Study-wide background: Samples of COVID-19 (acute and convalescent) were obtained from the United States, Italy and Spain. The analysed material was cDNA or gDNA that came from T cells, B-cell-depleted T cells, or PBMCs.

In the authors' methods: Estimation of nucleated cell counts relied on the amplification of reference gene primers. Repertoires were generated with immunoSEQ multiplex PCR, while TCRdb's copy carries only in-frame clones and drops some. From that table come the V and J calls and clone size; the DNA was used to work out D and trimming. The sample contains around 270,000 clones, about 85% of which appear only once. The germline CDR1 and CDR2 sequences are SGHAT and FQNNGV. The CDR3 spans 14 residues. Sequencing input: peripheral blood. The chain employs TRBV11-2 and TRBJ1-2, with a weak D call TRBD1 (5 bases). The receptor's source is a man aged 60-69 years who had recovered from COVID-19. CDR3 in amino acids: CASSTRAAGYDYTF. DNA of the CDR3: TGTGCCAGCAGCACCAGGGCAGCCGGCTATGACTACACCTTC.